The T cell receptor beta chain described here comes from a study of blood T cell repertoires in COVID-19. About the study: In each case, the material was cDNA or gDNA derived from T cells, B-cell-depleted T cells, or PBMCs.

Cohort 3 recovered donors had two negative PCRs, clearance, or symptom resolution. CDR1 is GTSNPN, CDR2 SVGIG, per germline (reference sequence). V was shortened by 0 bases and J by 2 bases, with 11 bases between the two germline ends. This CDR3 has 14 residues. Clones were sequenced by immunoSEQ multiplex PCR, and TCRdb holds only the in-frame ones, with some missing. This sample has around 300,000 clones, with approximately 90% found just once. The receptor comes from a woman aged 50 to 60 who had recovered from COVID-19. The material sequenced was PBMCs or T cells enriched from blood (not recorded which). The chain couples TRBV30 to TRBJ2-7, with D maybe TRBD2 (5 bases). The CDR3 nucleotides read TGTGCCTGGAGTGTAGGGCGGGTTGCCTACGAGCAGTACTTC. Translation gives CAWSVGRVAYEQYF. The whole variable domain, filled in from reference TRBV30 and TRBJ2-7, reads SQTIHQWPATLVQPVGSPLSLECTVEGTSNPNLYWYRQAAGRGLQLLFYSVGIGQISSEVPQNLSASRPQDRQFILSSKKLLLSDSGFYLCAWSVGRVAYEQYFGPGTRLTVT.